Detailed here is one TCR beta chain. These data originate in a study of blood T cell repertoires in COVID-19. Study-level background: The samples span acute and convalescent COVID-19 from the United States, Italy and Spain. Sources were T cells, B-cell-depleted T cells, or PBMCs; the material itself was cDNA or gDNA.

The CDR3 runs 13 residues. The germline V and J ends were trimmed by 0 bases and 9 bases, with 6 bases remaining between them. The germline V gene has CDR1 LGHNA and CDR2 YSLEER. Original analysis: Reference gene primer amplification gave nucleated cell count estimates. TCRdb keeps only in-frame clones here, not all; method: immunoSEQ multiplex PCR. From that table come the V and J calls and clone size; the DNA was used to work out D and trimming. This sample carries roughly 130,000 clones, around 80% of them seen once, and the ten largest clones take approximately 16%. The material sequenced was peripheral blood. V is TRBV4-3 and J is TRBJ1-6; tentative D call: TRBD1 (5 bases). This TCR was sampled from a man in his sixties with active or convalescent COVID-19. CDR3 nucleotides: TGCGCCAGCAGCCAAGATCAGGGTTCACCCCTCCACTTT. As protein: CASSQDQGSPLHF.